This paragraph reports one T cell receptor beta chain. Its antigen has not been determined. Base qualities were left out, and no much larger clone turns up one base away. This sample stems from a study of blood T cells in healthy people across ages (dated by TCRdb to about 2015). About the full investigation: In model experiments, roughly one uniquely barcoded TCR beta cDNA molecule per two T cells was captured by template switching. Donors were grouped into four age groups: young (average 16 years), middle-aged (about 40), aged (about 59) and long-lived (82). To avoid experimental bias, donors of different ages were distributed randomly across sequencing lanes. To track age-related changes in TCR beta repertoire diversity, the study relied on deep sequencing normalized with unique cDNA molecular identifiers. Two additional independent replicas of 1 million unique cDNA reads from the same blood draw were analyzed for two donors (one aged 18 to 30 and one aged 80 or older). Results and caveats for the whole study, not just this receptor: Bulk unsorted PBMC profiling prevented conclusive comparison of naive and antigen-experienced compartments. As age increased, observed TCR beta diversity per million T cells dropped in a roughly linear way, and a significant reduction was already evident by age approximately 40. Estimates of total diversity based on one million sequenced T cells were regarded as lower bounds and as underestimates. There was a strong correlation between observed TCR beta diversity and the percentage of naive T cells measured by flow cytometry. Compared with the aged group, more naive CD4+ T cells, fewer expanded clones and increased TCR diversity were shown by the long-lived group, suggesting age selection. Donor CMV infection status was unknown, potentially confounding age-related changes in expanded clonotypes.

The donors were roughly 38 Caucasian individuals from Russia, aged roughly 6 to 100 years, who were systemically healthy. Each donor gave roughly 11 milliliters of peripheral blood, drawn into EDTA-treated Vacutainer tubes. Ficoll-Paque density-gradient centrifugation was used to isolate PBMCs, with at least 6.5 million per sample. Total RNA was extracted from PBMCs with Trizol reagent, with at least 6 micrograms obtained per sample. The percentages of naive CD45RAhigh/CD27high T cells were determined by flow cytometry on a PBMC aliquot from every donor. Libraries were constructed by 5' RACE. Sequencing relied on an Illumina HiSeq 2500. A second PCR of roughly 6 to 12 cycles was run with a J-beta primer mix and a sample-barcoded 5' primer. A template-switch 5' adaptor carrying 12 random nucleotides introduced a unique molecular identifier onto each TCR beta cDNA molecule. Each sample yielded at least 2.5 million CDR3-containing paired-end reads. First-strand cDNA synthesis was performed from all RNA using the Mint cDNA synthesis kit, with priming by a TRBC-specific oligonucleotide. After uracil-DNA glycosylase treatment, a first 18-cycle PCR used universal primers M1SS and BC2_uni_R on all cDNA. As for the authors' bioinformatics: Each sample was normalized by randomly selecting 1 million high-quality reads, each carrying a distinct molecular identifier. Reads with shared molecular identifiers were discarded instead of being binned into consensus sequences. MiTCR, set to a Q25 quality threshold and the strictest error-elimination algorithm, was used for CDR3 identification, clonotype clustering and error correction. A nonparametric unseen species model using Euler transformation provided a lower-bound estimate of total TCR beta diversity. The public reads were reprocessed in TCRdb via fastp at Q25 and MiXCR, keeping in-frame beta chains. Entries are consolidated by CDR3 protein sequence, retaining the most common genes and DNA. TCRdb's processing, not the study's, gives the V and J calls here. Present in this sample are 650,000 to 900,000 distinct CDR3 sequences, 62% of which were seen just once. The biggest ten clones account for 28% of the sample.

Via the germline V gene, CDR1 is LGHNA and CDR2 YNFKEQ. Trimming removed 0 bases from V and 6 bases from J; the gene matches leave 10 bases unexplained. Reading from cysteine to phenylalanine, the CDR3 counts 16 amino acids. Kept here is only the CDR3 DNA, which spans 48 bases and is read in frame from base 1. The sequence is built from TRBV4-2 and TRBJ2-5; TRBD2 agrees with 7 junctional bases. Sequenced material: blood. The origin of this receptor is a man aged 30 to 45 in good health. The nucleotides read TGTGCCAGCAGCCAAGATCTAGGCGGGGGTTCGCAGACCCAGTACTTC. This encodes CASSQDLGGGSQTQYF.